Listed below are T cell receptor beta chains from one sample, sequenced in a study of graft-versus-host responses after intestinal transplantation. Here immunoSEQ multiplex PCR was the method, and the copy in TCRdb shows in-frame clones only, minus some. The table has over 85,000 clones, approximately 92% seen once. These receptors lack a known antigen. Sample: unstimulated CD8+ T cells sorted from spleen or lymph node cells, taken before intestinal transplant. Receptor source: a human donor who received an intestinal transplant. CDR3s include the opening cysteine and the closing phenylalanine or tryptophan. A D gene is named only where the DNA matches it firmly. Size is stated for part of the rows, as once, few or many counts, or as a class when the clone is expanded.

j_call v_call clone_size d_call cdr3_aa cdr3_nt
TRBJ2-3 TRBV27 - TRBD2 CASRSQGWREAADTQYF TGTGCCAGCAGGTCTCAAGGGTGGCGGGAGGCGGCAGATACGCAGTATTTT
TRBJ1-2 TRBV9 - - CASATANYGYTF TGTGCCAGCGCGACGGCTAACTATGGCTACACCTTC
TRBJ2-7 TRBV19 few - CASSMGSTATYEQYF TGTGCCAGTAGTATGGGCTCGACAGCCACCTACGAGCAGTACTTC
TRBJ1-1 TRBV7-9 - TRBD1 CASSPGQGVNTEAFF TGTGCCAGCAGCCCCGGACAGGGGGTGAACACTGAAGCTTTCTTT
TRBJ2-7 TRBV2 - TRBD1 CATQQGSYEQYF TGTGCCACTCAACAGGGGTCCTACGAGCAGTACTTC
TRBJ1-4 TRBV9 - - CASSVGQNHEKLFF TGTGCCAGCAGCGTTGGGCAGAATCATGAAAAACTGTTTTTT
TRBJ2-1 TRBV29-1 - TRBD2 CSGKPGLAGYGEQFF TGCAGCGGGAAACCGGGACTAGCGGGATATGGTGAGCAGTTCTTC
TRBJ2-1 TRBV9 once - CASSVGGTSQNEQFF TGTGCCAGCAGCGTAGGTGGAACTTCCCAAAATGAGCAGTTCTTC
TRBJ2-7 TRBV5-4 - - CASSPTGAWEQYF TGTGCCAGCAGCCCGACCGGGGCATGGGAGCAGTACTTC
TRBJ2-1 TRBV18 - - CASSPVTRPHNEQFF TGTGCCAGCTCACCAGTCACTCGCCCACACAATGAGCAGTTCTTC
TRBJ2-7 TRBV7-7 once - CASSPGQGYEQYF TGTGCTAGCAGCCCAGGGCAGGGCTACGAGCAGTACTTC
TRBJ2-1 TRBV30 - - CAWSVKDWQSYNEQFF TGTGCCTGGAGTGTAAAAGACTGGCAATCCTACAATGAGCAGTTCTTC
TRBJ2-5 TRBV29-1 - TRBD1 CSVDEDRVGQETQYF TGCAGCGTTGATGAGGACAGGGTGGGGCAGGAGACCCAGTACTTC
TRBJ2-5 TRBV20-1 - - CSARVIQYF TGCAGTGCTAGAGTAATCCAGTACTTC
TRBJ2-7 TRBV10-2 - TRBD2 CASSRGVSSYEQYF TGCGCCAGCTCCCGGGGGGTTAGCTCCTACGAGCAGTACTTC
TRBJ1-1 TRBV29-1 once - CSGELTNTEAFF TGCAGCGGGGAACTGACGAACACTGAAGCTTTCTTT
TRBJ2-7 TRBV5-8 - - CASSLSQGIPYEQYF TGTGCCAGCAGCTTATCACAGGGCATTCCATACGAGCAGTACTTC
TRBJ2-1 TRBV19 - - CASKPARPGNEQFF TGTGCCAGTAAACCAGCGCGCCCAGGGAATGAGCAGTTCTTC
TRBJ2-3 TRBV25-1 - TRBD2 CASSEAGGWADTQYF TGTGCCAGCAGTGAAGCGGGAGGGTGGGCAGATACGCAGTATTTT
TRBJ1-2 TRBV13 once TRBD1 CASSPRDRGYGYTF TGTGCCAGCAGCCCCAGGGACAGGGGCTATGGCTACACCTTC
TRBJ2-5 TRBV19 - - CASSIDSETQYF TGTGCCAGTAGTATTGATAGCGAGACCCAGTACTTC
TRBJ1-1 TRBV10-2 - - CASSDQLNTEAFF TGCGCCAGCAGTGATCAGCTGAACACTGAAGCTTTCTTT
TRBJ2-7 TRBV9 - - CASSPGGGALGEQYF TGTGCCAGCTCCCCAGGTGGGGGGGCCTTGGGAGAGCAGTACTTC
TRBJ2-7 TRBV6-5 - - CASSYSGEAAYEQYF TGTGCCAGCAGTTACTCGGGCGAAGCAGCCTACGAGCAGTACTTC
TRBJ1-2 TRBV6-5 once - CASSWGGLSYGYTF TGTGCCAGCAGCTGGGGGGGGCTTAGCTATGGCTACACCTTC
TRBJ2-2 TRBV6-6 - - CASSLRGPNTGELFF TGTGCCAGCAGTCTACGAGGTCCTAACACCGGGGAGCTGTTTTTT
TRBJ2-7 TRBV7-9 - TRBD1 CASSFGTAYEQYF TGTGCCAGCAGCTTCGGGACAGCCTACGAGCAGTACTTC
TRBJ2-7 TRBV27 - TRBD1 CASSSTRQGAREQYF TGTGCCAGCAGTTCCACCCGACAGGGGGCTAGGGAGCAGTACTTC
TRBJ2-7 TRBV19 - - CASSTGTYYEQYF TGTGCCAGTAGTACCGGGACGTACTACGAGCAGTACTTC
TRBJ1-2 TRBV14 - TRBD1 CASSQAGTGGYGYTF TGTGCCAGCAGCCAAGCCGGGACAGGGGGCTATGGCTACACCTTC
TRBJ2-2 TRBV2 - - CASKRDGELFF TGTGCCAGCAAAAGGGACGGGGAGCTGTTTTTT
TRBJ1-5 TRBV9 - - CASSVEGISNQPQHF TGTGCCAGCAGCGTCGAGGGGATTAGCAATCAGCCCCAGCATTTT
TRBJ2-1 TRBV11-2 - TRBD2 CASSSGLAGWFF TGTGCCAGCAGCTCGGGACTAGCGGGCTGGTTCTTC
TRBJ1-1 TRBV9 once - CASSAKWSGTEAFF TGTGCCAGCAGCGCCAAATGGTCGGGCACTGAAGCTTTCTTT
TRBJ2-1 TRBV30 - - CAWEGVKEQFF TGTGCCTGGGAAGGGGTTAAAGAGCAGTTCTTC
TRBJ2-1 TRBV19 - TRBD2 CASNLAGANEQFF TGTGCCAGTAACCTAGCGGGAGCGAATGAGCAGTTCTTC
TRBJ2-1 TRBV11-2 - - CASGNYNEQFF TGTGCCAGCGGGAACTACAATGAGCAGTTCTTC
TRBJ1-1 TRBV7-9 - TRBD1 CASSRTGGPEAFF TGTGCCAGCAGCCGGACAGGGGGGCCTGAAGCTTTCTTT
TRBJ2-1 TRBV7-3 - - CASSLTGGSYNEQFF TGTGCCAGCAGCTTAACAGGGGGCTCCTACAATGAGCAGTTCTTC
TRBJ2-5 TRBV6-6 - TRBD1 CASSYFNPRGFETQYF TGTGCCAGCAGTTATTTTAACCCCAGGGGGTTTGAGACCCAGTACTTC
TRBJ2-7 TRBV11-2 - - CASSLGAGGYYEQYF TGTGCCAGCAGCTTAGGTGCAGGGGGGTACTACGAGCAGTACTTC
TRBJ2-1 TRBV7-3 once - CASSQGSTEQFF TGTGCCAGCAGCCAAGGAAGTACTGAGCAGTTCTTC
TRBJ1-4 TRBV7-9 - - CASSLYATNEKLFF TGTGCCAGCAGCTTATACGCAACTAATGAAAAACTGTTTTTT
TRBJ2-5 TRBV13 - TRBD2 CASSSWELTSGRETQYF TGTGCCAGCAGCTCCTGGGAATTGACTAGCGGGAGAGAGACCCAGTACTTC
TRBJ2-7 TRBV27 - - CASSPLGRYEQYF TGTGCCAGCAGTCCCCTGGGGAGATACGAGCAGTACTTC
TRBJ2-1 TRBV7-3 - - CASSSYGASTYNEQFF TGTGCCAGCAGCTCCTATGGGGCTTCTACCTACAATGAGCAGTTCTTC
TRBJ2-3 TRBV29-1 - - CSVEPVMVADTQYF TGCAGCGTTGAACCCGTAATGGTGGCAGATACGCAGTATTTT
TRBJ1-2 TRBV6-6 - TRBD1 CASSYSKGGGHGYTF TGTGCCAGCAGTTACTCGAAAGGGGGCGGCCATGGCTACACCTTC
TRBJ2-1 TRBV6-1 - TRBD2 CASSGLAGVWNEQFF TGTGCCAGCAGTGGGCTAGCGGGAGTATGGAATGAGCAGTTCTTC